This TCR beta chain emerged from a study of blood T cell repertoires in COVID-19 (dated by TCRdb to the early 2020s). Turning to the overall study: Collaborator samples came from the United States, Italy and Spain and covered acute and convalescent phases of COVID-19. Nearly every sample came with metadata listing a de-identified subject ID, COVID-19 status, age in years and sex. Deeply sampled blood TCRbeta repertoires from subjects exposed to, actively infected with, or recovered from COVID-19 were included in the dataset. The samples were drawn from two sources: the first 160 participants of the ongoing ImmuneRACE study, and approximately 1,300 subjects contributed by 6 global collaborators. The repertoires were released in a freely available public database meant as a resource for research on the immune response to SARS-CoV-2. Where HLA class I and class II types were available, the types were taken from metadata supplied by the sample provider, not from assay-based typing. The material from the prospective study consisted of cDNA or gDNA derived from T cells, B-cell-depleted T cells, or PBMCs. Summary of the overall study and its limitations: How much clinical and demographic metadata was included differed by source and by participant, and the metadata was provided uncurated.

Details on this clone: The specificity of this receptor is unknown. Base qualities are not recorded, but no much larger clone differs from it by a single base.

TCRbeta CDR3 regions were amplified from genomic DNA by means of the immunoSEQ Assay, a bias-controlled multiplex PCR. The paper's data handling went like this. The number of nucleated cells in each sample was estimated from the amplification of reference gene primers within the assay. Sequence reads were collapsed and filtered to measure the absolute abundance of every unique TCRbeta CDR3 rearrangement. For each sample, productive Simpson clonality was calculated as the square root of Simpson's diversity index over productive rearrangements. This immuneACCESS table, as held by TCRdb, lists in-frame sequences with V and J called but not all clones. Of the missing ones, under half trace to an unresolved V gene in checked studies; the others have no known cause. V and J calls and clone size are as listed in that table; D and trimming were resolved from the DNA. The sample table records more than 130,000 clones; less than 85% of these occur just once. The top ten hold 5.5% to 7% of the sample.

Collaborating institutions collected whole blood in K2EDTA tubes following their own protocols. For TCRbeta analysis, collaborators shipped samples as frozen whole blood, isolated PBMCs, or DNA extracted from either of those sample types. This TCR derives from a human donor in a cohort sampled during active COVID-19. Sequencing was performed on peripheral blood.

The CDR3 here reads CASGYTSGISYEQYF. The bases read TGTGCTAGTGGTTACACTAGCGGTATCTCCTACGAGCAGTACTTC. This receptor chain uses TRBV12-5 and TRBJ2-7; TRBD2 lines up with 8 middle nucleotides. The CDR3 spans 15 residues, from the cysteine through the phenylalanine. The entry retains the CDR3 DNA only, 45 bases that are in frame from base 1. Trimming leaves V shorter by 4 bases and J shorter by 0 bases, with the junction holding 5 bases beyond the gene matches. Reading the germline V gene gives CDR1 LGHNT and CDR2 FRNRAP.